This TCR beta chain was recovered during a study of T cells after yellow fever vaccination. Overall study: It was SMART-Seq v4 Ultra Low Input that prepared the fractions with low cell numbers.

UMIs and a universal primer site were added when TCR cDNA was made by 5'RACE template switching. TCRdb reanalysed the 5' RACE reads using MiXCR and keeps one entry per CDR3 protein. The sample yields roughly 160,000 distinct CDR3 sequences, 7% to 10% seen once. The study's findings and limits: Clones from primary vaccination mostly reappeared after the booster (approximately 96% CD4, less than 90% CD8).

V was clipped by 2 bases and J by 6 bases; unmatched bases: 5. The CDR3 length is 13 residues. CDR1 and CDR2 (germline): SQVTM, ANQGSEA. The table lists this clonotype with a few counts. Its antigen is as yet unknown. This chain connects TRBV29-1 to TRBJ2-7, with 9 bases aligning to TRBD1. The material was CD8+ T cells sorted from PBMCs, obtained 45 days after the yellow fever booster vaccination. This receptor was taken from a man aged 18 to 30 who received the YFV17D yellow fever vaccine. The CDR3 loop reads CSVETRQGGEQYF. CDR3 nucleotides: TGCAGCGTTGAAACCCGACAGGGGGGCGAGCAGTACTTC.